The 29 T cell receptor beta chains below were found in one sample sequenced in a study of CD8 T cells in ankylosing spondylitis (dated by TCRdb to 2017 to 2019). The study at large found these results: A TCR beta motif made up of several highly homologous amino acid variants appeared to be characteristic of blood from ankylosing spondylitis patients.

Antigen specificity for these receptors is unknown. Library generation was performed with 5' RACE. Sequencing used an Illumina HiSeq 2500. Starting from the raw public reads, TCRdb applied fastp trimming at Q25, assembled clones with MiXCR and retained in-frame beta chains. Rows with one shared CDR3 protein collapse into an entry with the most common genes and DNA. The table for this sample lists about 540,000 distinct CDR3 sequences; roughly an eighth of them were counted only once. Approximately 6.3% of the sample is in the top ten clones. Sequencing was performed on blood, either unsorted or a sorted T cell fraction (not recorded which). Source of these receptors: a male donor with ankylosing spondylitis.

This clonotype was seen a few times. The genes are TRBV5-6 and TRBJ2-7; D is unclear. The CDR3 covers 15 residues. Germline values: CDR1 SGHDT, CDR2 YYEEEE. Trimming took 2 bases from V and 2 from J, leaving 14 bases between them. The CDR3 sequence is CASSLGQPTAYEQYF. The CDR3 DNA reads TGTGCCAGCAGCTTAGGGCAACCTACCGCCTACGAGCAGTACTTC.

This clonotype has at least ten counts. DNA of the CDR3: TGTGCGGCTGGTTGGGTGGGAGGAAACAATGAGCAGTTCTTC. Translation: CAAGWVGGNNEQFF. The chain links TRBV25-1 to TRBJ2-1; D may be TRBD2 (6 bases). The CDR3 covers 14 residues. Germline CDR1 MGHDK, CDR2 SYGVNS.

The sample holds a few counts of this clonotype. The chain employs TRBV7-2 and TRBJ2-2; 8 nucleotides line up with TRBD1. With 5 bases clipped from V and 4 bases from J, the junction kept 9 bases outside the gene matches. The CDR3 runs 16 residues. Germline V gene sequence: CDR1 SGHTA, CDR2 FQGNSA. CDR3 nucleotides: TGTGCCAGCAGCCCCCGGACAGGGAGTGGCACCGGGGAGCTGTTTTTT. Translated, it gives CASSPRTGSGTGELFF.

The chain combines TRBV9 with TRBJ2-7; possible D gene TRBD1, 7 bases. V was clipped by 2 bases and J by 6 bases, with 15 bases between them. In germline, CDR1 is SGDLS, CDR2 YYNGEE. This CDR3 has 14 residues. The CDR3 here is CASSVTGEAGEQYF. CDR3 nucleotide sequence: TGTGCCAGCAGCGTTACAGGGGAGGCGGGCGAGCAGTACTTC. The variable domain in full, completed from reference TRBV9 and TRBJ2-7, reads DSGVTQTPKHLITATGQRVTLRCSPRSGDLSVYWYQQSLDQGLQFLIQYYNGEERAKGNILERFSAQQFPDLHSELNLSSLELGDSALYFCASSVTGEAGEQYFGPGTRLTVT.

This clonotype has at least ten counts. The chain uses TRBV4-1 and TRBJ1-5; 12 bases match TRBD1. Per germline, CDR1 MGHRA and CDR2 YSYEKL. The CDR3 totals 16 residues. The V and J ends lost 1 base and 6 bases, in that order; junction bases with no gene match: 4. CDR3 sequence (DNA): TGCGCCAGCAGCCAAGCCGGGACAGGGGGCTTTCAGCCCCAGCATTTT. Translation gives CASSQAGTGGFQPQHF.

J is TRBJ2-1 and V is TRBV7-6; possibly TRBD2 for D (7 bases). The germline V gene encodes CDR1 SGHVS and CDR2 FNYEAQ. V lost 6 bases to trimming and J lost 9 bases, with 18 bases between them. There are 14 residues in the CDR3. CDR3 loop: CASSSIMRGREQFF. In DNA, the CDR3 is TGTGCCAGCAGTTCTATAATGCGGGGGCGTGAGCAGTTCTTC.

This chain links TRBV3-1 with TRBJ2-3; D remains ambiguous. Trimming took 6 bases from V and 5 from J, leaving 21 bases between them. The germline gives CDR1 LGHDT, CDR2 YNNKEL (reference sequence). CDR3 size: 16 residues. The CDR3 DNA reads as TGTGCCAGCAGTCTCCAGCGCGGTTCTACACGAGATACGCAGTATTTT. Protein product: CASSLQRGSTRDTQYF.

A word on this clonotype: The junction shows a germline mismatch at one end, possibly a read error. The CDR3 region is CASPTGSSSRANVLTF. The CDR3 DNA is TGCGCCAGCCCGACAGGTTCTAGCTCTAGGGCCAACGTCCTGACTTTC. The chain employs TRBV5-1 and TRBJ2-6, with D perhaps matching TRBD1 (6 bases). The CDR3 covers 16 residues. The germline gives CDR1 SGHRS, CDR2 YFSETQ.

This clonotype occurred many times. The rearrangement joins TRBV5-1 to TRBJ2-3; D might be TRBD2 (5 bases). The V and J ends lost 5 bases and 6 bases respectively, with 10 bases between them. Germline CDR1 reads SGHRS; CDR2 reads YFSETQ. The CDR3 has 12 residues. The CDR3, as DNA: TGCGCCAGCAGGCGGACGGGGGATACGCAGTATTTT. This codes for CASRRTGDTQYF. The full variable domain, completed using reference TRBV5-1 and TRBJ2-3, is KAGVTQTPRYLIKTRGQQVTLSCSPISGHRSVSWYQQTPGQGLQFLFEYFSETQRNKGNFPGRFSGRQFSNSRSEMNVSTLELGDSALYLCASRRTGDTQYFGPGTRLTVL.

This clonotype was seen a few times. The gene calls are TRBV10-2 and TRBJ1-1; D call uncertain. Germline V lookup: CDR1 WSHSY, CDR2 SAAADI. The CDR3 has 12 amino acids. The germline V and J ends were trimmed by 4 bases and 1 base, with 4 bases remaining between them. As DNA, the CDR3 is TGCGCCAGCAGTGCCGAGAACACTGAAGCTTTCTTT. This translates into CASSAENTEAFF.

The gene calls are TRBV20-1 and TRBJ2-1, with 10 bases fitting TRBD1. Trimming took 5 bases from V and 5 from J; bases not matched to a gene: 6. Germline loops: CDR1 DFQATT, CDR2 SNEGSKA (reference sequence). The length of the CDR3 is 14 residues. CDR3 coding DNA: TGCAGTGCTCGTCGGGACAGGGGCAACAATGAGCAGTTCTTC. It encodes CSARRDRGNNEQFF.

The table lists this clonotype with a few counts. J is TRBJ1-1 and V is TRBV5-1; D may be TRBD1 (5 bases). Between the trimmed V and J ends, which lost 3 bases and 1 base, there was a span of 13 bases. The length of the CDR3 is 15 residues. Germline CDR1 is SGHRS and CDR2 is YFSETQ. The CDR3 DNA reads as TGCGCCAGCAGCTCAGGGTTTGCAGGGAACACTGAAGCTTTCTTT. This encodes CASSSGFAGNTEAFF. Supplemented by reference TRBV5-1 and TRBJ1-1, the full variable domain reads KAGVTQTPRYLIKTRGQQVTLSCSPISGHRSVSWYQQTPGQGLQFLFEYFSETQRNKGNFPGRFSGRQFSNSRSEMNVSTLELGDSALYLCASSSGFAGNTEAFFGQGTRLTVV.

This clonotype was picked up a small number of times. The CDR3 coding sequence is TGCGCCAGCAGCGCGGGACTAGCGGGAGGGCCGGGAGAGACCCAGTACTTC. This codes for CASSAGLAGGPGETQYF. V and J are TRBV5-1 and TRBJ2-5, with 16 bases lining up with TRBD2. Germline V gene data show CDR1 as SGHRS and CDR2 as YFSETQ. After removal of 4 bases from V and 4 bases from J, the junction contained 7 bases not matched to a gene. This CDR3 comprises 17 residues. Supplemented by reference TRBV5-1 and TRBJ2-5, the full variable domain reads KAGVTQTPRYLIKTRGQQVTLSCSPISGHRSVSWYQQTPGQGLQFLFEYFSETQRNKGNFPGRFSGRQFSNSRSEMNVSTLELGDSALYLCASSAGLAGGPGETQYFGPGTRLLVL.

The chain carries TRBV7-9 and TRBJ1-5; D is uncertain. The CDR3 has 14 residues. With 5 bases removed from V and 3 bases from J, the gap between germline ends came to 11 bases. The germline gives CDR1 SEHNR, CDR2 FQNEAQ (reference sequence). The CDR3 sequence is CASSLMGLNQPQHF. DNA for the CDR3: TGTGCCAGCAGCCTGATGGGCCTCAATCAGCCCCAGCATTTT.

The CDR3 sequence: CATKPGQGEAFF. In DNA form, the CDR3 reads TGTGCCACCAAACCGGGACAGGGTGAAGCTTTCTTT. The chain links TRBV15 to TRBJ1-1; 9 bases fit TRBD1. In germline, CDR1 is LNHNV, CDR2 YYDKDF (reference sequence). This CDR3 is built from 12 residues. Unmatched junction bases numbered 4, after V lost 7 bases and J lost 7 bases. Together with reference TRBV15 and TRBJ1-1, the CDR3 gives the full variable domain: DAMVIQNPRYQVTQFGKPVTLSCSQTLNHNVMYWYQQKSSQAPKLLFHYYDKDFNNEADTPDNFQSRRPNTSFCFLDIRSPGLGDTAMYLCATKPGQGEAFFGQGTRLTVV.

This clonotype was picked up a small number of times. The J gene is TRBJ2-3, the V gene TRBV12-3 or TRBV12-4; D is perhaps TRBD2 (5 bases). V dropped 3 bases and J dropped 2 bases, with 12 bases sitting between them. The length of the CDR3 is 15 residues. The CDR3 is CASSFRLRATDTQYF. The CDR3 nucleotides are TGTGCCAGCAGTTTTAGACTGAGGGCCACAGATACGCAGTATTTT.

This clonotype was seen only a few times. This chain connects TRBV12-3 or TRBV12-4 to TRBJ2-7; D is unclear. The CDR3 extends over 12 amino acids. The V end was cut by 5 bases, the J end by 5 bases, with 10 bases between. CDR3 region: CASSLRTHEQYF. CDR3 nucleotide sequence: TGTGCCAGCAGTCTCCGGACCCACGAGCAGTACTTC.

This clonotype was found a few times. The J gene is TRBJ1-6, the V gene TRBV7-8; no firm D call. Germline loops: CDR1 SGHVS, CDR2 FQNEAQ. Trimming shortened V by 5 bases and J by 3 bases, and 11 bases separated the two germline ends. The CDR3 runs to 15 residues. In nucleotides, the CDR3 is TGTGCCAGCAGCAGTACACAGAACTATAATTCACCCCTCCACTTT. Translating it yields CASSSTQNYNSPLHF.

This clonotype was seen only a few times. The chain is built from TRBV5-1 and TRBJ2-2; 11 bases line up with TRBD2. Per the germline V gene, CDR1 is SGHRS and CDR2 is YFSETQ. V lost 2 bases to trimming and J lost 4 bases; unmatched junction nucleotides: 4. The CDR3 extends over 16 amino acids. The CDR3 region is CASSFSGRAPTGELFF. The CDR3 DNA is TGCGCCAGCAGCTTTAGCGGGAGGGCCCCCACCGGGGAGCTGTTTTTT.

This chain links TRBV10-3 with TRBJ1-4, with D perhaps matching TRBD1 (6 bases). The V gene's germline CDR1 is ENHRY and CDR2 SYGVKD. The length of the CDR3 is 13 residues. V lost 10 bases and J lost 5, with 14 bases in between. The chain's CDR3 is CATLDSLNEKLFF. The CDR3 DNA reads as TGTGCCACCCTGGACAGCCTAAATGAAAAACTGTTTTTT.

This clonotype was detected a few times. V and J are TRBV20-1 and TRBJ2-3, with TRBD1 identical over 9 bases. The V gene end was trimmed by 1 base and the J gene end by 4 bases; junction bases not matched to a gene: 9. Germline values: CDR1 DFQATT, CDR2 SNEGSKA (reference sequence). The CDR3 loop spans 16 amino acids. The chain's CDR3 is CSARGYGTGWADTQYF. Written as DNA, the CDR3 is TGCAGTGCTAGAGGGTACGGGACAGGGTGGGCAGATACGCAGTATTTT.

Written as DNA, the CDR3 is TGTGCCAGCAGTTTTCCCGGGAGAACCGGGGAGCTGTTTTTT. Its protein is CASSFPGRTGELFF. The chain has TRBV12-3 or TRBV12-4 and TRBJ2-2; possible D gene TRBD2, 6 bases. Trimming removed 3 bases at V and 5 bases at J, with 10 bases between. CDR3 length equals 14 residues.

This clonotype showed up just a few times. The chain recombines TRBV4-1 with TRBJ2-2; D might be TRBD1 (7 bases). This CDR3 is 20 amino acids long. Germline loops: CDR1 MGHRA, CDR2 YSYEKL. V was shortened by 4 bases and J by 6 bases, with 30 bases between the two germline ends. CDR3: CASSPYRGRWGLGGSGELFF. CDR3 DNA sequence: TGCGCCAGCAGCCCATACAGGGGTCGATGGGGACTCGGTGGGTCCGGGGAGCTGTTTTTT.

The chain has TRBV5-1 and TRBJ2-1; D tentatively fits TRBD1 or TRBD2 (5 bases each). CDR1 SGHRS and CDR2 YFSETQ come from the germline V gene. The CDR3 contains 14 residues. V lost 3 bases and J 9 bases, leaving 16 bases between the germline ends. CDR3 sequence reads: CASSSAGAVREQFF. The CDR3 DNA sequence: TGCGCCAGCAGCTCTGCCGGGGCGGTCCGTGAGCAGTTCTTC. The variable domain in full, with the rest retrieved from reference TRBV5-1 and TRBJ2-1, is KAGVTQTPRYLIKTRGQQVTLSCSPISGHRSVSWYQQTPGQGLQFLFEYFSETQRNKGNFPGRFSGRQFSNSRSEMNVSTLELGDSALYLCASSSAGAVREQFFGPGTRLTVL.

Many counts were recorded for this clonotype. This chain connects TRBV20-1 to TRBJ2-3, with 7 bases identical to TRBD2. Germline V gene sequence: CDR1 DFQATT, CDR2 SNEGSKA (reference sequence). The CDR3 is 16 residues long. Trimming cost V 0 bases and J 0 bases; bases outside gene matches: 6. CDR3 DNA: TGCAGTGCTAGAGATCCAGCGGGGTTTAGCACAGATACGCAGTATTTT. Protein: CSARDPAGFSTDTQYF.

This clonotype has just a few counts. CDR3 region: CASSPGARGGTDTQYF. In nucleotides, the CDR3 is TGTGCCAGCAGCCCCGGGGCTCGGGGTGGCACAGATACGCAGTATTTT. The chain links TRBV5-6 to TRBJ2-3; possibly TRBD1 or TRBD2 for D (5 bases each). CDR1 and CDR2 from the germline V gene are SGHDT and YYEEEE. CDR3 length: 16 residues. Trimming pared 4 bases from V and 1 base from J, leaving 16 bases between.

The chain uses TRBV2 and TRBJ2-5; D perhaps matches TRBD1 (5 bases). Germline CDR1 SNHLY, CDR2 FYNNEI. The CDR3 extends over 14 amino acids. V was cut by 3 bases and J by 0 bases, with 8 bases left in between. This chain's CDR3 is CASSDRVYQETQYF. For the CDR3, the DNA is TGTGCCAGCAGTGACAGGGTGTACCAAGAGACCCAGTACTTC.

This clonotype occurred many times. V usage is TRBV20-1 and J usage is TRBJ1-5, with D possibly being TRBD1 (6 bases). V was clipped by 0 bases and J by 4 bases, with 16 bases between them. Looked up from germline, CDR1 is DFQATT and CDR2 is SNEGSKA (reference sequence). This CDR3 is built from 16 residues. The CDR3 DNA is TGCAGTGCTAGAGACTCCTTGAGACAGGCAAATCAGCCCCAGCATTTT. Translated: CSARDSLRQANQPQHF.

This clonotype was detected ten times or more. The genes are TRBV10-3 and TRBJ2-1, with D perhaps TRBD1 (7 bases). Germline V gene sequence: CDR1 ENHRY, CDR2 SYGVKD. The CDR3 is made up of 13 amino acids. V lost 10 bases to trimming and J lost 5 bases, with 15 bases between them. The CDR3 region is CATRGVVNNEQFF. For the CDR3, the DNA is TGTGCCACCAGGGGGGTGGTCAACAATGAGCAGTTCTTC.